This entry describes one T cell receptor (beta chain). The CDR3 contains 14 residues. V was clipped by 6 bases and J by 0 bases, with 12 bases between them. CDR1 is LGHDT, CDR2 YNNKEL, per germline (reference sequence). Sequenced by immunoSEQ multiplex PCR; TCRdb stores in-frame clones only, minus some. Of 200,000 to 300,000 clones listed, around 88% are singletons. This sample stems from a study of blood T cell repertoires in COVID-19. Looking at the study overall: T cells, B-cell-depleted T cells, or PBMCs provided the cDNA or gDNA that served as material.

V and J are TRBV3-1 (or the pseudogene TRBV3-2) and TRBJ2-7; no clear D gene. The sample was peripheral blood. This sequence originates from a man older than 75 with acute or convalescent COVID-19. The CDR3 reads CASRPTVYSYEQYF. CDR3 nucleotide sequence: TGTGCCAGCAGGCCCACAGTGTACTCCTACGAGCAGTACTTC.